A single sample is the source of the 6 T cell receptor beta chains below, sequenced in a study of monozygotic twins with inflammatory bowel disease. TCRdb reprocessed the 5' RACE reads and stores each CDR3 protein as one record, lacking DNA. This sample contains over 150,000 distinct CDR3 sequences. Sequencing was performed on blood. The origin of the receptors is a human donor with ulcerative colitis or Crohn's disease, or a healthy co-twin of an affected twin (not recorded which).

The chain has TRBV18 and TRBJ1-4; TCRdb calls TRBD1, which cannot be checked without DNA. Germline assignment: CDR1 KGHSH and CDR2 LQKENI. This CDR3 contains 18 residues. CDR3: CASSLTRTGQTTNEKLFF.

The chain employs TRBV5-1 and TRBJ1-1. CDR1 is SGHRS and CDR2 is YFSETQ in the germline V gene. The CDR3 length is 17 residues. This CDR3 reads CASSLYRALKTNTEAFF.

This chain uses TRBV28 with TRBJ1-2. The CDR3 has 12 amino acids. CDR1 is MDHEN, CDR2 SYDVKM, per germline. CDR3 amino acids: CASTLENYGYTF.

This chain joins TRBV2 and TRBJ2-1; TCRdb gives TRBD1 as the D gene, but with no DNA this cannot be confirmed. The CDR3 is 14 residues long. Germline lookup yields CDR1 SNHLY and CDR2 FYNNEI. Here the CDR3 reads CASRGQGGRNEQFF.

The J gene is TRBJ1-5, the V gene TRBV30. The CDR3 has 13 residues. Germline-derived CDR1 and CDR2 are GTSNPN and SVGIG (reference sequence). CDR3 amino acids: CAWSSSNDQPQHF. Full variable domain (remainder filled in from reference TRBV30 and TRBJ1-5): SQTIHQWPATLVQPVGSPLSLECTVEGTSNPNLYWYRQAAGRGLQLLFYSVGIGQISSEVPQNLSASRPQDRQFILSSKKLLLSDSGFYLCAWSSSNDQPQHFGDGTRLSIL.

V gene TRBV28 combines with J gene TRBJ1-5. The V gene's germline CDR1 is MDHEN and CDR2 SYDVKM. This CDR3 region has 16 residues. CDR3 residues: CASRFAEGDSNQPQHF.